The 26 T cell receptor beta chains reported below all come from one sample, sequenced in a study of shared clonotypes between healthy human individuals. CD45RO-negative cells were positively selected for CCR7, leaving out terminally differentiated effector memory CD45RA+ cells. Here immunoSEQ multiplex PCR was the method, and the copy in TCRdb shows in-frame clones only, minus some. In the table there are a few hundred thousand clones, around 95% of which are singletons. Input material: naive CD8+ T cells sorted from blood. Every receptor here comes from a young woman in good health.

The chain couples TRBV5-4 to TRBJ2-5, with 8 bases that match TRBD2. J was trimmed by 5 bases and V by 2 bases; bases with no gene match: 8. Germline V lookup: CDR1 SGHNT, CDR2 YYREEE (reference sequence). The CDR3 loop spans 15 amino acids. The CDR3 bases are TGTGCCAGCAGCTTCGCGGGAGGCTCGACGGAGACCCAGTACTTC. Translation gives CASSFAGGSTETQYF.

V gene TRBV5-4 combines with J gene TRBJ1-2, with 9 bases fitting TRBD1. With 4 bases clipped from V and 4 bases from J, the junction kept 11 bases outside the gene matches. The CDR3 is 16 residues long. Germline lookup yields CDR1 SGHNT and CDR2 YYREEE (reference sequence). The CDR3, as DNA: TGTGCCAGCAGCCCGCCCCCGGGACAGGGCCCCTATGGCTACACCTTC. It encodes CASSPPPGQGPYGYTF.

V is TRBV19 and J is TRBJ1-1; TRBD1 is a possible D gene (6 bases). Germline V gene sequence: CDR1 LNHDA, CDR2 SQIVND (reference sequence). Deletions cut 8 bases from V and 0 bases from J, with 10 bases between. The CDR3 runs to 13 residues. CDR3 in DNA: TGTGCCAGTGGGGGGCCTTTGAACACTGAAGCTTTCTTT. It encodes CASGGPLNTEAFF.

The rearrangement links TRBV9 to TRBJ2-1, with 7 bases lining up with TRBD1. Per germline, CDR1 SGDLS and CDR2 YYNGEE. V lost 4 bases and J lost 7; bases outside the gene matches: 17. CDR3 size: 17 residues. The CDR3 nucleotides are TGTGCCAGCAGCTCGAGGCCAGACAGGGTGCGAAGGAATGAGCAGTTCTTC. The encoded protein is CASSSRPDRVRRNEQFF.

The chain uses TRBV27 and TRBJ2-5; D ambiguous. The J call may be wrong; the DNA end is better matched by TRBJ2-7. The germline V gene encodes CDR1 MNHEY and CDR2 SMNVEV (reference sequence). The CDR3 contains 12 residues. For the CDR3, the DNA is TGTGCCAGCTGGGGAATGTCCTACGAGCAGTACTTC. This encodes CASWGMSYEQYF.

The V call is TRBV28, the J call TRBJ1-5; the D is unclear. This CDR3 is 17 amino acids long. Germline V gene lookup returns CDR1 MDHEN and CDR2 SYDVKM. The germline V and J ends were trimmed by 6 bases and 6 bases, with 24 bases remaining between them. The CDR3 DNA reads TGTGCCAGCAGAACCGACGAGGGCAGTGGACCCTTTCAGCCCCAGCATTTT. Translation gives CASRTDEGSGPFQPQHF.

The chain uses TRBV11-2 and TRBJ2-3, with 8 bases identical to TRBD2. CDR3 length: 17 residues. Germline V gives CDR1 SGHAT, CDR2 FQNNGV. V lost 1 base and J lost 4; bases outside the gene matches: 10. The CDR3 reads CASSLVAPAGVADTQYF. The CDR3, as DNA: TGTGCCAGCAGCTTAGTCGCCCCAGCGGGAGTCGCAGATACGCAGTATTTT.

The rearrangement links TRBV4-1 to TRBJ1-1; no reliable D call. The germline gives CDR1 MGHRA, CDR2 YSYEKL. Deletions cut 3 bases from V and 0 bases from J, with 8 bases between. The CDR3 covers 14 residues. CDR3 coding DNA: TGCGCCAGCAGCCACACGAACATGAACACTGAAGCTTTCTTT. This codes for CASSHTNMNTEAFF.

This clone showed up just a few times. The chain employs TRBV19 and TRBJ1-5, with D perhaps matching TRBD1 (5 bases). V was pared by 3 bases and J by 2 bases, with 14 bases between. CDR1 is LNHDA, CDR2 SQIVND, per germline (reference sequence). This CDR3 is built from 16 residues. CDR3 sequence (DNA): TGTGCCAGTAGTATCGGAGAGGACATTGGCAATCAGCCCCAGCATTTT. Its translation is CASSIGEDIGNQPQHF.

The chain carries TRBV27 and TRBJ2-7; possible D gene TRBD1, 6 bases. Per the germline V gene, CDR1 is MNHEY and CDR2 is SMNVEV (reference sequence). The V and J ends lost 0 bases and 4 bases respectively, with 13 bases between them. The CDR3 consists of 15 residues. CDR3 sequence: CASSLSRTANYEQYF. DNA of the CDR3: TGTGCCAGCAGTTTATCCAGGACAGCTAATTACGAGCAGTACTTC.

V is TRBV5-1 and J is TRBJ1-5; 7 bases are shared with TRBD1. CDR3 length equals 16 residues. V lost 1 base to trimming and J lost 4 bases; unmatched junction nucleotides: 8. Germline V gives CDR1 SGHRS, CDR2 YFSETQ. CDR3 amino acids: CASSLRRQGRNQPQHF. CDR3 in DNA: TGCGCCAGCAGCTTGAGGCGACAGGGCCGAAATCAGCCCCAGCATTTT.

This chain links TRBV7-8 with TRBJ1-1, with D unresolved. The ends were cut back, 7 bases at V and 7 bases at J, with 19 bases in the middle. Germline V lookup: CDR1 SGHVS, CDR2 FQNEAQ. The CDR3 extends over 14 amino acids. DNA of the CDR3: TGTGCCAGCAAAGTATGGGATGGCGACGTTGAAGCTTTCTTT. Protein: CASKVWDGDVEAFF.

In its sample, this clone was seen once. CDR3: CASSYGGVEGYTF. CDR3 coding DNA: TGTGCCAGCAGTTACGGCGGGGTCGAAGGCTACACCTTC. The J gene is TRBJ1-2, the V gene TRBV6-5; unclear D gene. Trimming pared 2 bases from V and 8 bases from J, leaving 12 bases between. This CDR3 has 13 residues. Germline loops: CDR1 MNHEY, CDR2 SVGAGI.

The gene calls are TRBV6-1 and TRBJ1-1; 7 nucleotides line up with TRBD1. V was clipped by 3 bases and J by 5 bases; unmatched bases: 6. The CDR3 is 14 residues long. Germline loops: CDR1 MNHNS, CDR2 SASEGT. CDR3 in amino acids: CASSEDRFGTEAFF. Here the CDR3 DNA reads TGTGCCAGCAGTGAGGACAGGTTCGGTACTGAAGCTTTCTTT.

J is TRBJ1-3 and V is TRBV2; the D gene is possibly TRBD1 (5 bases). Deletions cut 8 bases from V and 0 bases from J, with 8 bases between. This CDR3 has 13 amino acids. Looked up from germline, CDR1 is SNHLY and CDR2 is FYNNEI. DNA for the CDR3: TGTGCCAGCGACAGCCGCTCTGGAAACACCATATATTTT. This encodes CASDSRSGNTIYF.

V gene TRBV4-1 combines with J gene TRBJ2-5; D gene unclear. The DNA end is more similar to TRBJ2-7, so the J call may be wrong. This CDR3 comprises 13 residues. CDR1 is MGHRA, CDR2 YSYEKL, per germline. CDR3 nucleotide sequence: TGCGCCAGCAGCCTAGCCCTGCAGGTCGAGCAGTACTTC. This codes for CASSLALQVEQYF.

For the CDR3, the DNA is TGTGCCAGCAGTGAAGGGTGGGGTTTCACCGGGGAGCTGTTTTTT. Protein product: CASSEGWGFTGELFF. V gene TRBV2 combines with J gene TRBJ2-2; D remains ambiguous. This CDR3 contains 15 residues. From germline, CDR1 is SNHLY and CDR2 FYNNEI. V was clipped by 1 base and J by 4 bases, with 10 bases between them.

The CDR3 spells CASSVGTDAYEQYF. DNA for the CDR3: TGTGCCAGCAGCGTAGGGACGGACGCCTACGAGCAGTACTTC. The rearrangement links TRBV5-6 to TRBJ2-7, with D perhaps matching TRBD1 or TRBD2 (5 bases each). Trimming stripped 4 bases from V and 2 bases from J, with 13 bases between. Germline V CDR1 and CDR2: SGHDT, YYEEEE. The CDR3 contains 14 residues.

DNA for the CDR3: TGTGCCAGCATTATGACTAGCGGGAGAAGTAATGAGCAGTTCTTC. It is translated as CASIMTSGRSNEQFF. This sequence joins TRBV6-1 and TRBJ2-1; TRBD2 matches 12 bases. Losses at the gene ends were 7 bases for V and 7 bases for J; bases not matched to a gene: 8. Germline lookup yields CDR1 MNHNS and CDR2 SASEGT. This CDR3 spans 15 amino acids.

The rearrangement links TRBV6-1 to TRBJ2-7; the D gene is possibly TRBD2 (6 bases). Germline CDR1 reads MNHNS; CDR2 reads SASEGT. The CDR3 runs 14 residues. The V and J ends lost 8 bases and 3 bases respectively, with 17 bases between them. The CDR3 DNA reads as TGTGCCAGCTCCTTGGAGGGCCGACGCTACGAGCAGTACTTC. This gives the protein CASSLEGRRYEQYF.

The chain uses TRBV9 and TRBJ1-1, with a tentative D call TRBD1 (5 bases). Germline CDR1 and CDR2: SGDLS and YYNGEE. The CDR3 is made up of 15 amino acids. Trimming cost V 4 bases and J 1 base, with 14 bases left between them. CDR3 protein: CASSPSGGTNTEAFF. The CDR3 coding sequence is TGTGCCAGCAGCCCCTCCGGCGGGACGAACACTGAAGCTTTCTTT.

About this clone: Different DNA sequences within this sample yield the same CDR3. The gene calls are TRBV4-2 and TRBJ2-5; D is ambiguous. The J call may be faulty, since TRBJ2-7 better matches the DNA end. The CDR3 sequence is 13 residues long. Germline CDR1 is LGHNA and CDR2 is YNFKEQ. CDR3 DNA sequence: TGTGCCAGCAGCCAAACAACTTCCTACGAGCAGTACTTC. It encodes CASSQTTSYEQYF.

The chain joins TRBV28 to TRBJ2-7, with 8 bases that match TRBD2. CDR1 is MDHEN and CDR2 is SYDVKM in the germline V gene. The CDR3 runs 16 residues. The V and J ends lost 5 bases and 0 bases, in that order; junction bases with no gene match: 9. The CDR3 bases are TGTGCCAGCAGTCCCATAGCTAGCGGGTTCTCCTACGAGCAGTACTTC. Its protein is CASSPIASGFSYEQYF.

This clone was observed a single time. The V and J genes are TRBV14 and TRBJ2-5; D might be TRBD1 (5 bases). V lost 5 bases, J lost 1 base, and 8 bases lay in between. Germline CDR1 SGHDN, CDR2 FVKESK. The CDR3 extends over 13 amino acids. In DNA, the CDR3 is TGTGCCAGCAGCGAGGACATCCAAGAGACCCAGTACTTC. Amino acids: CASSEDIQETQYF.

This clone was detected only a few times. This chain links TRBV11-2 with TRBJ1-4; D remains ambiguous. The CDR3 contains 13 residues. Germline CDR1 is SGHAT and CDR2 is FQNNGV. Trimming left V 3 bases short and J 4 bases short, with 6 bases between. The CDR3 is CASSLGNNEKLFF. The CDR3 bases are TGTGCCAGCAGCTTGGGTAATAATGAAAAACTGTTTTTT.

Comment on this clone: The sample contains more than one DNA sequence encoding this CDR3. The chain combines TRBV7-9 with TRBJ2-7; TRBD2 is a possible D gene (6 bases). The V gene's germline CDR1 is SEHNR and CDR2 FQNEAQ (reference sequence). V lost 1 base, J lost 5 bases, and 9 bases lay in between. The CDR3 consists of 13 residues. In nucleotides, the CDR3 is TGTGCCAGCAGCTTAGGGGGAGGACACGAGCAGTACTTC. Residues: CASSLGGGHEQYF. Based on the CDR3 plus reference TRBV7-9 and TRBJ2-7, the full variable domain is DTGVSQNPRHKITKRGQNVTFRCDPISEHNRLYWYRQTLGQGPEFLTYFQNEAQLEKSRLLSDRFSAERPKGSFSTLEIQRTEQGDSAMYLCASSLGGGHEQYFGPGTRLTVT.